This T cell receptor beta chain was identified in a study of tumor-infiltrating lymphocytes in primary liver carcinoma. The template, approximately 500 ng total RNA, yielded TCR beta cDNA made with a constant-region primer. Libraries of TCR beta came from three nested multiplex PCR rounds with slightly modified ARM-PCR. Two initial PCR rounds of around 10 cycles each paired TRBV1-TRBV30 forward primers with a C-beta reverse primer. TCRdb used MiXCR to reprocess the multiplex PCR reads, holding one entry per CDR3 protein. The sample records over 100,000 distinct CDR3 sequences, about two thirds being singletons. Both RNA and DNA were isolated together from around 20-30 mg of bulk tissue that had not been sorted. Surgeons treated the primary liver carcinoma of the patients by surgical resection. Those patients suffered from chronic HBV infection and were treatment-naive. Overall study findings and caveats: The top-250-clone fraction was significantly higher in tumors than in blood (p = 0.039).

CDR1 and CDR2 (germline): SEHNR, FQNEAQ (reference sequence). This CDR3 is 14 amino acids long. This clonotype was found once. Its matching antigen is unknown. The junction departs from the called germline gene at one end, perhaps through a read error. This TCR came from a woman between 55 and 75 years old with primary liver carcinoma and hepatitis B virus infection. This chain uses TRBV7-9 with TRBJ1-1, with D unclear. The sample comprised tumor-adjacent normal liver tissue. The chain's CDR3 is CVSSLVKENAEAFF. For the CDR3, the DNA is TGTGTCAGCAGCTTAGTGAAGGAGAACGCTGAAGCTTTCTTT.